A selection of T cell receptor beta chains follows, all from one sample in a study of breast tumors, draining lymph nodes, adjacent tissues. TCRdb passed the multiplex PCR reads through MiXCR, listing each CDR3 protein once. The table has 47,000 or so distinct CDR3 sequences, approximately 22% seen once. The sample taken for sequencing was breast tumor tissue. These receptors were obtained from a female donor with breast cancer. Some clones in this sample may be carry-over from other donors' samples. Each CDR3 is given with its conserved first and last residue. D genes are given only for firm matches. Where a row states a size, it is once, few, many or the class of an expanded clone; other rows omit it.

v_call	cdr3_length	clone_size	j_call	d_call	cdr3_aa	cdr3_nt
TRBV11-2	13	.	TRBJ2-7	.	CASSLLTNGEQYF	TGTGCCAGCAGCTTATTGACGAACGGCGAGCAGTACTTC
TRBV18	18	many	TRBJ2-5	TRBD1	CASSPPNTKPGQEETQYF	TGTGCCAGCTCACCACCGAACACTAAGCCCGGACAGGAAGAGACCCAGTACTTC
TRBV20-1	16	many	TRBJ2-2	TRBD2	CSARNLAGGNTGELFF	TGCAGTGCTAGGAATCTAGCGGGGGGCAACACCGGGGAGCTGTTTTTT
TRBV6-5	14	many	TRBJ2-1	.	CASRFKDGYNEQFF	TGTGCCAGCAGATTTAAAGACGGCTACAATGAGCAGTTCTTC
TRBV3-1	17	few	TRBJ2-7	TRBD2	CASSPPRLAGGTYEQYF	TGTGCCAGCAGCCCCCCCCGACTAGCGGGAGGGACCTACGAGCAGTACTTC
TRBV5-1	12	many	TRBJ2-7	.	CASSLSGYEQYF	TGCGCCAGCAGCTTGTCGGGCTACGAGCAGTACTTC
TRBV5-1	12	medium-sized	TRBJ2-7	.	CASSFEGDEQYF	TGCGCCAGCAGCTTTGAGGGCGACGAGCAGTACTTC
TRBV18	18	few	TRBJ1-2	.	CASSPIGTVQRTSYGYTF	TGTGCCAGCTCACCAATCGGGACGGTGCAGCGAACCTCCTATGGCTACACCTTC
TRBV10-3	12	.	TRBJ1-2	TRBD1	CAISESGGGYTF	TGTGCCATCAGTGAGTCAGGGGGCGGCTACACCTTC
TRBV9	15	.	TRBJ2-1	.	CASSDPRGGFNEQFF	TGTGCCAGCAGCGATCCCAGGGGTGGGTTCAATGAGCAGTTCTTC
TRBV14	12	.	TRBJ2-1	.	CASSKGGNEQFF	TGTGCCAGCAGCAAGGGGGGCAATGAGCAGTTCTTC